This T cell receptor beta chain originates from a study of shared clonotypes between healthy human individuals (dated by TCRdb to about 2020). Turning to the overall study: The cohort included a few men and a couple of women between 18 and 49 years of age. For each donor, CD4 naive and CD4 memory were each run on three plates, CD8 naive on two plates, and CD8 memory on one plate. Leukapheresis yielded between about 0.94 and 10 billion PBMCs per donor. To increase sequencing depth and limit assay-specific biases, TCR repertoire library preparation and sequencing were carried out by different laboratories using diverse techniques. To estimate repertoire size and how much clonotypes are shared between individuals, the study performed deep sequencing of blood TCR repertoires from about 5 healthy adults.

Study-wide findings and limitations: Incomplete sequencing was indicated by rarefaction of sorted-subset datasets, despite the large sequencing depth. Pairwise subsampling led to the expectation that sequencing depth would affect the degree of clonotype sharing among donors. Because the study included only a small number of donors, the genetic and exposure-history diversity represented was limited. Sampling was restricted to blood, and TCR repertoires in tissue are likely to differ from TCR repertoires in blood. When a handful of donors were compared, the shared fraction of clonotypes was 5% to 6.5% for naive CD4, about 4% for naive CD8, 2% to 2.5% for memory CD4, and 0.35% to 0.4% for memory CD8. Naive subsets generally had larger estimated clonotype richness than memory subsets did. Higher generation probabilities were observed for clonotypes shared by all four sorted-subset donors than for non-shared clonotypes.

The donors were healthy, HIV-negative adults who had no recently reported acute infections or vaccinations. All donors were Caucasian adults living in Nashville, Tennessee, USA. CD4+ T cells were enriched by magnetic negative selection; naive cells were then positively selected on CD45RA, and the negative fraction formed the memory subset. After blood collection by leukapheresis, PBMCs were isolated using Ficoll-Histopaque density gradient centrifugation and then cryopreserved in the vapor phase of liquid nitrogen. Analytical flow cytometry was used to check the purity and quantity of each magnetically sorted T cell population. Each sorted fraction had its genomic DNA isolated and then quantified by UV absorbance on a Nanodrop 2000c. From cysteine to phenylalanine, the CDR3 is 17 amino acids long. Solely the CDR3 DNA is kept, with 51 bases framed from the first base. The CDR1 and CDR2 encoded by the germline V gene are SNHLY and FYNNEI. V trim: 7 bases; J trim: 5 bases; unmatched bases: 19.

Using the deep immunoSEQ assay, TCR CDR3 regions were amplified from genomic DNA by multiplex PCR. Extracted genomic DNA from each cell subset was spread evenly across all wells of several immunoSEQ 96-well plates, with each plate serving as a replicate. Each replicate PCR for sorted subsets received about 200 ng genomic DNA, equal to 30,000 or so T cell genomes. Purified libraries were quantified with a Qubit 3.0 fluorometer, sized on a Bioanalyzer 2100, and re-quantified with the KAPA Library Quantification kit. A separate single-read 150-cycle Illumina NextSeq 550 flow cell was used to sequence each immunoSEQ 96-well plate. On the authors' methods: The immunoSEQ output contained only junctional sequences without quality scores, so filtering could not match that applied to full-length reads. To assign V/J genes and CDR3, sequences were annotated using PyIR, a Python wrapper for IgBLAST v1.9, with IMGT germline references. Reads with weak V/J assignments (E-value above 1e-6), missing CDR3, stop codons, out-of-frame junctions, or ambiguous translated residues were removed. A V3J clonotype was defined by an identical inferred V gene, J gene, and CDR3 amino acid sequence. Percentage overlap between repertoires was calculated by dividing the number of shared unique clonotypes by the size of the smaller repertoire. Three approaches were used to assess repertoire richness: RTK rarefaction, the Chao1 estimator, and Recon v2.1 estimates of unobserved clonotypes. Generation probabilities for all TCRbeta clonotypes obtained by the gDNA method from a few donors were computed using OLGA. Here the immuneACCESS table is served through TCRdb, limited to in-frame sequences with V and J called. Missing clones are a known gap in these copies; in checked studies unresolved V genes cover under half, and the rest lacks a known reason. D and trimming were read from the DNA, whereas the V and J calls and clone size are those reported in that table. The sample records some 500,000 clones, 95% to 96% of which are singletons. Jointly, the top ten make up about 0.06% of the sample.

In regard to this clone: What antigen it recognizes has not been identified. No per-base quality is available; no much larger clone lies one base away.

The chain couples TRBV2 to TRBJ2-7, with TRBD1 matching 8 junction bases. The sample was naive CD4+ T cells sorted from blood. The cell subset or site label here, explained by the study, means: CD45RA+ positively selected. The receptor was isolated from a woman in her thirties in good health. The CDR3: CASIEFRDWTGSDEQYF. In nucleotide form, the sequence is TGTGCCAGCATAGAATTCCGAGATTGGACAGGGTCCGACGAGCAGTACTTC.